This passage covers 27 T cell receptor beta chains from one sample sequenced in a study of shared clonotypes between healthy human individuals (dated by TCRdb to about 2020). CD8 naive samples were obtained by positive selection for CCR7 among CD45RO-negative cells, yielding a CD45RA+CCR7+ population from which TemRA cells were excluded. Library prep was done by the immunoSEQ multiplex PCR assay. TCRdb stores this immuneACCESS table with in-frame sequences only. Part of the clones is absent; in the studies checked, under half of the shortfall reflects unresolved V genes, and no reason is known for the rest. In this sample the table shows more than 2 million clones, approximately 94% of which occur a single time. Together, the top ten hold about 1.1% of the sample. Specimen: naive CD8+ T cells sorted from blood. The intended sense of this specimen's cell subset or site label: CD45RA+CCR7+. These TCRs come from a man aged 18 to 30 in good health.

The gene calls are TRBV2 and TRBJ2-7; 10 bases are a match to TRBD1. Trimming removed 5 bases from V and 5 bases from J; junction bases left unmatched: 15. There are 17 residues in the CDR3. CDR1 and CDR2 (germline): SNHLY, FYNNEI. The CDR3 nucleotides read TGTGCCAGCAGTAATCGACAGGGGGCCCGAATAGGGCACGAGCAGTACTTC. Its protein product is CASSNRQGARIGHEQYF.

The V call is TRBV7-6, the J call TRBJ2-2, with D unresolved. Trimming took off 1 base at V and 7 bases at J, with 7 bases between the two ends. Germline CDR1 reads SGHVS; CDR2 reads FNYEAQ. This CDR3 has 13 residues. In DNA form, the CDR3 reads TGTGCCAGCAGCTTAGAGGCCCGCGGGGAGCTGTTTTTT. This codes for CASSLEARGELFF.

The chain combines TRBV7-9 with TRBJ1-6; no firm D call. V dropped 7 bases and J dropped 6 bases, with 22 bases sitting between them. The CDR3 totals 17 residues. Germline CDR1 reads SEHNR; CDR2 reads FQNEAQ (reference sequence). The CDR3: CASNDGSSGYINSPLHF. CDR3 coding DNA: TGTGCCAGCAACGACGGGTCTTCGGGTTACATTAATTCACCCCTCCACTTT.

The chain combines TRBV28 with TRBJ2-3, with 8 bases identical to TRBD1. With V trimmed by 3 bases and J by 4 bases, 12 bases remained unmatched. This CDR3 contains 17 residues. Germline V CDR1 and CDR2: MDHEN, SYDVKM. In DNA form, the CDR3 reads TGTGCCAGCAGTTTTCCACCACAGGGGGAAGGTTCAGATACGCAGTATTTT. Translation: CASSFPPQGEGSDTQYF.

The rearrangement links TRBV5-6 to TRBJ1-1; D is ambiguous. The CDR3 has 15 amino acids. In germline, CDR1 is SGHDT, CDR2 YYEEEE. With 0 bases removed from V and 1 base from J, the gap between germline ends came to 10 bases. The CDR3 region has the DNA TGTGCCAGCAGCTTGGCCACCCGGGGGAACACTGAAGCTTTCTTT. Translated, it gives CASSLATRGNTEAFF.

CDR3 DNA: TGTGCCAGCAGTTACGTTCTGACAGACATTTACGAGCAGTACTTC. This codes for CASSYVLTDIYEQYF. The chain is built from TRBV6-5 and TRBJ2-7; D is possibly TRBD1 (5 bases). Trimming took off 2 bases at V and 4 bases at J, with 15 bases between the two ends. This CDR3 region has 15 residues. Germline values: CDR1 MNHEY, CDR2 SVGAGI.

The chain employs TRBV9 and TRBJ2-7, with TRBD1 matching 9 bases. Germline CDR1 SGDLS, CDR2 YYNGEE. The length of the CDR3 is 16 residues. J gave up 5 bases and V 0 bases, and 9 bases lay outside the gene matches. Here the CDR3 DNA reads TGTGCCAGCAGCGTAGAATTGGGACAGGGAGGCGACGAGCAGTACTTC. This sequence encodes CASSVELGQGGDEQYF.

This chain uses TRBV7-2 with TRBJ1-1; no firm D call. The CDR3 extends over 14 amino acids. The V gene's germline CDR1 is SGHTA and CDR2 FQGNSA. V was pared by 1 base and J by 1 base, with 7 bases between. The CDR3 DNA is TGTGCCAGCAGCTTAGAGGGTTGGAACACTGAAGCTTTCTTT. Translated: CASSLEGWNTEAFF.

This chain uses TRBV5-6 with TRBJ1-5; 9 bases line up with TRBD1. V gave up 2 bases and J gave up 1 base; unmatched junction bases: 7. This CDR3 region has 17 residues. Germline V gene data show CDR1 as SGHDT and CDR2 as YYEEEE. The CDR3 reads CASSFRGQGRSNQPQHF. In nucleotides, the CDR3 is TGTGCCAGCAGCTTTCGGGGACAGGGTCGAAGCAATCAGCCCCAGCATTTT. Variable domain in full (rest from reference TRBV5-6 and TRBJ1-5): DAGVTQSPTHLIKTRGQQVTLRCSPKSGHDTVSWYQQALGQGPQFIFQYYEEEERQRGNFPDRFSGHQFPNYSSELNVNALLLGDSALYLCASSFRGQGRSNQPQHFGDGTRLSIL.

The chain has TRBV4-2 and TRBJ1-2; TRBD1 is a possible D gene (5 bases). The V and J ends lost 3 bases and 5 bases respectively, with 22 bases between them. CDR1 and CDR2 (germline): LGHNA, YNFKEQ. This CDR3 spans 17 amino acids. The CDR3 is CASSQEGEQEYAYGYTF. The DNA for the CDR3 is TGTGCCAGCAGCCAGGAAGGTGAACAGGAGTATGCGTATGGCTACACCTTC.

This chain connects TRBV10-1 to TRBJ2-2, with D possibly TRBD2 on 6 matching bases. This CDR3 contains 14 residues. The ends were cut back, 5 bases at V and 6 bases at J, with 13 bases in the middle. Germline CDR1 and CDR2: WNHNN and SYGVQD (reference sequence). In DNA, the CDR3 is TGCGCCAGCAGTCTGACTAGTATTGCCGGGGAGCTGTTTTTT. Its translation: CASSLTSIAGELFF.

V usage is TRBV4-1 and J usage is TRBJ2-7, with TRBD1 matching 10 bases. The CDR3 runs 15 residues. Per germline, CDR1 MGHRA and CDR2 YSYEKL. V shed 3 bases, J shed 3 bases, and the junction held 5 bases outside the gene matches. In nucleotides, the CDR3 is TGCGCCAGCAGCCAGGCCGGACAGGGGGGCTACGAGCAGTACTTC. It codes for CASSQAGQGGYEQYF.

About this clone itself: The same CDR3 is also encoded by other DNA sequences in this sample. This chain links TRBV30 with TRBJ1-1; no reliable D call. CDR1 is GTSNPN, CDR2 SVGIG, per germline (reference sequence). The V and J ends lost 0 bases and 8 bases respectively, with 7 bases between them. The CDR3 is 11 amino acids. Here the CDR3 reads CAWSVGTEAFF. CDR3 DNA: TGTGCCTGGAGTGTTGGCACCGAAGCTTTCTTT.

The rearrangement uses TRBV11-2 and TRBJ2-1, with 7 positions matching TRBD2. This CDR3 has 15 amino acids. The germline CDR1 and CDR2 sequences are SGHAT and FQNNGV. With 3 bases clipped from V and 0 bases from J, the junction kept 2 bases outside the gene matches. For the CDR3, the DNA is TGTGCCAGCAGCTTTCCTAGCGGCTCCTACAATGAGCAGTTCTTC. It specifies CASSFPSGSYNEQFF.

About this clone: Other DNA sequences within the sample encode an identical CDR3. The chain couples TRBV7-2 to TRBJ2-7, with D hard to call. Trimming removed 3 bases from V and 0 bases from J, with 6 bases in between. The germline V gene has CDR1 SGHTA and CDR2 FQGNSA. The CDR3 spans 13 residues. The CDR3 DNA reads TGTGCCAGCAGCTTCTCGTCCTCCTACGAGCAGTACTTC. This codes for CASSFSSSYEQYF.

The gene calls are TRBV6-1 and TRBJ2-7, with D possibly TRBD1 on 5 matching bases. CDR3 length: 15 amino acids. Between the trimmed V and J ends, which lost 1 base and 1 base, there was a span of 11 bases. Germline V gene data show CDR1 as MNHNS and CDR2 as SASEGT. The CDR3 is CASSEEAGISYEQYF. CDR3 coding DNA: TGTGCCAGCAGTGAAGAGGCAGGGATATCCTACGAGCAGTACTTC.

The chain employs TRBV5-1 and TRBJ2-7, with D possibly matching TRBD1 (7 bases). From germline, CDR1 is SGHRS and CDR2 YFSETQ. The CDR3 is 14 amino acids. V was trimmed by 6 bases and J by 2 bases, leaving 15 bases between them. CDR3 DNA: TGCGCCAGCACCGTGGCAGGGGGGACCTACGAGCAGTACTTC. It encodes CASTVAGGTYEQYF.

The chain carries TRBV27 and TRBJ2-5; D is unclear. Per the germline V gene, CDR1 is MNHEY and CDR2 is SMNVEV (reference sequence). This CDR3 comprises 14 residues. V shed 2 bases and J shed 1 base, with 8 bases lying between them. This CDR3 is CASSLRHSQETQYF. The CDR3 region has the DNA TGTGCCAGCAGTTTAAGACACTCCCAAGAGACCCAGTACTTC.

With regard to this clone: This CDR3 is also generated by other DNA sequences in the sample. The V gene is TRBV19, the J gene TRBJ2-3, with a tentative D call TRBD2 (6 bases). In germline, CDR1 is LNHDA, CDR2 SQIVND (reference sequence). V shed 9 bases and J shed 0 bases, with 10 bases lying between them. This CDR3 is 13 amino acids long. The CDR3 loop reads CASGGTSTDTQYF. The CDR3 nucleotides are TGTGCCAGCGGGGGTACTAGCACAGATACGCAGTATTTT.

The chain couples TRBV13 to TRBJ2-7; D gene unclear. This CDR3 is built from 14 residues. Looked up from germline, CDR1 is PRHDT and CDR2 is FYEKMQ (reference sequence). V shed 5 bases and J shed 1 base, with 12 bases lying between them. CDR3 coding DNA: TGTGCCAGCAGCGCCCACCTAGTTTCCTACGAGCAGTACTTC. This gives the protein CASSAHLVSYEQYF. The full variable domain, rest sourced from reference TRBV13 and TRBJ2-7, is AAGVIQSPRHLIKEKRETATLKCYPIPRHDTVYWYQQGPGQDPQFLISFYEKMQSDKGSIPDRFSAQQFSDYHSELNMSSLELGDSALYFCASSAHLVSYEQYFGPGTRLTVT.

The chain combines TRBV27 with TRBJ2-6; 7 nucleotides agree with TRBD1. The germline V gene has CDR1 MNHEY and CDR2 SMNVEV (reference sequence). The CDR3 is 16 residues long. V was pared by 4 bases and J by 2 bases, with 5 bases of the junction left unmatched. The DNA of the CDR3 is TGTGCCAGCAGTTCAACAGGGGTCGCTGGGGCCAACGTCCTGACTTTC. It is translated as CASSSTGVAGANVLTF.

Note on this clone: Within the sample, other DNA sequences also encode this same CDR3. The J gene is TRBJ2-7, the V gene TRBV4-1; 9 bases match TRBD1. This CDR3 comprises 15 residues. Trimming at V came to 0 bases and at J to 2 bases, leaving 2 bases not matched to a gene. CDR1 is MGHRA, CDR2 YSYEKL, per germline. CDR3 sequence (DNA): TGCGCCAGCAGCCAAGAGCGGACAGGGGCCTACGAGCAGTACTTC. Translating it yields CASSQERTGAYEQYF.

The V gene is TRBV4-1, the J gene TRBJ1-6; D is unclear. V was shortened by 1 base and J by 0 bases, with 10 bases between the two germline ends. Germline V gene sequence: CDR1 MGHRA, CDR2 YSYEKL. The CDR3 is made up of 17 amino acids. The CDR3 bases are TGCGCCAGCAGCCAAGTCACAGACCCCTCCTATAATTCACCCCTCCACTTT. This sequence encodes CASSQVTDPSYNSPLHF.

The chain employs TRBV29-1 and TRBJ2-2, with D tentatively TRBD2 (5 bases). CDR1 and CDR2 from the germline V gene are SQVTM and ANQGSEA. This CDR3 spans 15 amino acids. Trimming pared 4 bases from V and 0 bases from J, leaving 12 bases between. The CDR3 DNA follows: TGCAGCGTTGTAAGAGCGGAAACGAACACCGGGGAGCTGTTTTTT. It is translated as CSVVRAETNTGELFF.

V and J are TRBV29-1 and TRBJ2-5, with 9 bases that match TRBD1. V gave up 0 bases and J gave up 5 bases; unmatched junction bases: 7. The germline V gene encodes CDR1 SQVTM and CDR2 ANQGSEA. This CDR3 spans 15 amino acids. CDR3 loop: CSVEDQKTGGETQYF. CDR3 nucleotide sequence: TGCAGCGTTGAAGATCAAAAGACAGGGGGGGAGACCCAGTACTTC.

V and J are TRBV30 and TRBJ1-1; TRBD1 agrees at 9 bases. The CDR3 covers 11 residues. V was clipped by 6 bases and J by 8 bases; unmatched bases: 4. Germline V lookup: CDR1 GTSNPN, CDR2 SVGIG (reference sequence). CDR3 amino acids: CACDRGAEAFF. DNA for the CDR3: TGTGCCTGCGACAGGGGGGCCGAAGCTTTCTTT.

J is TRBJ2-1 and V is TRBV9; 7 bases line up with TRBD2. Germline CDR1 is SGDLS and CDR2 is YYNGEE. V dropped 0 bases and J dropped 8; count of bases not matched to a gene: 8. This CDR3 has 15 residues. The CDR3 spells CASSVVGREIDEQFF. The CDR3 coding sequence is TGTGCCAGCAGCGTAGTCGGGCGGGAGATCGATGAGCAGTTCTTC.